This TCR beta chain derives from a study of blood T cell repertoires in COVID-19. Germline lookup yields CDR1 SGHDT and CDR2 YYEEEE. The CDR3 covers 12 residues. Deletions cut 0 bases from V and 6 bases from J, with 7 bases between. In the original workflow: Estimation of nucleated cell counts was performed using reference gene primer amplification. Repertoires were generated with immunoSEQ multiplex PCR, while TCRdb's copy carries only in-frame clones and drops some. The DNA was the basis for D and trimming; V, J and clone size are from that table. The sample includes 350,000 to 450,000 clones, 80% to 90% of them seen just once. This clone has ten or more counts.

Material: PBMCs or T cells enriched from blood (not recorded which). The receptor's source is a man aged 30 to 45 who had recovered from COVID-19. The chain is built from TRBV5-6 and TRBJ2-7; possible D gene TRBD1, 5 bases. The DNA for the CDR3 is TGTGCCAGCAGCTTGGTAGGGGTCGAGCAGTACTTC. Its translation is CASSLVGVEQYF.